Listed here are 21 T cell receptor beta chains from one sample, sequenced in a study of blood T cell repertoires in COVID-19. Here immunoSEQ multiplex PCR was the method, and the copy in TCRdb shows in-frame clones only, minus some. The table shows approximately 100,000 clones, with around 80% occurring only once. The sequenced material came from peripheral blood. The receptors originated from an older man with active or convalescent COVID-19.

This clone was detected once. The V and J genes are TRBV18 and TRBJ1-4; D remains unclear. This CDR3 has 13 amino acids. Germline V gene sequence: CDR1 KGHSH, CDR2 LQKENI. V lost 10 bases, J lost 3 bases, and 12 bases lay in between. For the CDR3, the DNA is TGTGCCACCCGGGGATCAGCTAATGAAAAACTGTTTTTT. It translates to CATRGSANEKLFF. Combining the CDR3 with reference TRBV18 and TRBJ1-4 gives the whole variable domain NAGVMQNPRHLVRRRGQEARLRCSPMKGHSHVYWYRQLPEEGLKFMVYLQKENIIDESGMPKERFSAEFPKEGPSILRIQQVVRGDSAAYFCATRGSANEKLFFGSGTQLSVL.

The V call is TRBV9, the J call TRBJ1-1; D unclear. CDR3 length: 14 residues. Trimming took 0 bases from V and 5 from J, leaving 11 bases between them. Germline-derived CDR1 and CDR2 are SGDLS and YYNGEE. The DNA for the CDR3 is TGTGCCAGCAGCGTAGAAGCCCACGGGACTGAAGCTTTCTTT. Translated, it gives CASSVEAHGTEAFF.

J is TRBJ1-1 and V is TRBV6-5; D remains unclear. V lost 6 bases and J lost 5, with 10 bases in between. This CDR3 region has 12 residues. Germline values: CDR1 MNHEY, CDR2 SVGAGI. The CDR3 DNA follows: TGTGCCAGCAGACGGGAAGGGACTGAAGCTTTCTTT. Its protein product is CASRREGTEAFF.

This clone came up once. The chain joins TRBV24-1 to TRBJ2-5, with D maybe TRBD1 (5 bases). Germline V CDR1 and CDR2: KGHDR, SFDVKD. Trimming took 5 bases from V and 5 from J, leaving 11 bases between them. The CDR3 sequence is 13 residues long. For the CDR3, the DNA is TGTGCCACCAGTGTGGCAGGGTCCGAGACCCAGTACTTC. It encodes CATSVAGSETQYF.

This chain connects TRBV6-5 to TRBJ2-7, with TRBD2 identical over 9 bases. The CDR3 extends over 15 amino acids. The V gene end was trimmed by 6 bases and the J gene end by 4 bases; junction bases not matched to a gene: 10. Germline values: CDR1 MNHEY, CDR2 SVGAGI. The CDR3, as DNA: TGTGCCAGCAGACCCGATCCTAGCGGGGTTTACGAGCAGTACTTC. This codes for CASRPDPSGVYEQYF.

The genes are TRBV4-2 and TRBJ1-2; D is unresolved. Germline-derived CDR1 and CDR2 are LGHNA and YNFKEQ. The CDR3 loop spans 16 amino acids. Between the trimmed V and J ends, which lost 1 base and 0 bases, there was a span of 12 bases. The CDR3 sequence: CASSQAAGEANYGYTF. The CDR3 DNA follows: TGTGCCAGCAGCCAAGCGGCAGGCGAAGCTAACTATGGCTACACCTTC.

This sequence joins TRBV5-4 and TRBJ1-4, with D uncertain. CDR1 and CDR2 from the germline V gene are SGHNT and YYREEE (reference sequence). The length of the CDR3 is 14 residues. Trimming took off 0 bases at V and 2 bases at J, with 5 bases between the two ends. CDR3 protein: CASSLGPTNEKLFF. CDR3 DNA: TGTGCCAGCAGCTTGGGGCCGACTAATGAAAAACTGTTTTTT.

V gene TRBV18 combines with J gene TRBJ2-7; 9 nucleotides agree with TRBD2. Germline loops: CDR1 KGHSH, CDR2 LQKENI. The CDR3 extends over 15 amino acids. V dropped 8 bases and J dropped 2; count of bases not matched to a gene: 10. CDR3 bases: TGTGCCAGCAGGGGGGCTAGCGGGATAACCTACGAGCAGTACTTC. It encodes CASRGASGITYEQYF.

The V gene is TRBV28, the J gene TRBJ2-5; TRBD2 might be the D (6 bases). Trimming left V 2 bases short and J 0 bases short, with 7 bases between. The germline gives CDR1 MDHEN, CDR2 SYDVKM. This CDR3 comprises 14 residues. The CDR3 loop reads CASSLLANQETQYF. CDR3 bases: TGTGCCAGCAGTTTACTAGCGAACCAAGAGACCCAGTACTTC.

CDR3 coding DNA: TGTGCCAGCACCCTCGACAGGAACACTGAAGCTTTCTTT. Protein product: CASTLDRNTEAFF. The V and J genes are TRBV6-6 and TRBJ1-1; D is perhaps TRBD1 (5 bases). Trimming stripped 7 bases from V and 1 base from J, with 10 bases between. Per the germline V gene, CDR1 is MNHNY and CDR2 is SVGAGI (reference sequence). This CDR3 has 13 amino acids.

This clone has a handful of counts. The chain employs TRBV15 and TRBJ1-6; no clear D. The CDR3 loop spans 14 amino acids. Looked up from germline, CDR1 is LNHNV and CDR2 is YYDKDF (reference sequence). Trimming left V 0 bases short and J 10 bases short, with 10 bases between. The CDR3 spells CATSRDTGKSPLHF. The CDR3 DNA sequence: TGTGCCACCAGCAGAGATACGGGGAAATCACCCCTCCACTTT.

This clone was observed a few times. The chain combines TRBV15 with TRBJ2-3; 8 bases align to TRBD1. The CDR3 has 16 residues. Per germline, CDR1 LNHNV and CDR2 YYDKDF (reference sequence). V was clipped by 3 bases and J by 2 bases; unmatched bases: 7. CDR3 coding DNA: TGTGCCACCAGCAGGAGAGGGACAGGATTCACAGATACGCAGTATTTT. Translating it yields CATSRRGTGFTDTQYF.

This clone has a single count. The chain has TRBV28 and TRBJ2-4; D might be TRBD1 (6 bases). The V and J ends lost 7 bases and 0 bases respectively, with 16 bases between them. The CDR3 totals 16 residues. Germline CDR1 MDHEN, CDR2 SYDVKM. The CDR3 DNA follows: TGTGCCAGCATCCGTGGGGCGGACAGAGCCAAAAACATTCAGTACTTC. This sequence encodes CASIRGADRAKNIQYF.

This clone was counted only a few times. The gene calls are TRBV5-1 and TRBJ1-5, with 7 bases aligning to TRBD1. Trimming took 0 bases from V and 5 from J; bases not matched to a gene: 8. The CDR3 loop spans 16 amino acids. CDR1 is SGHRS, CDR2 YFSETQ, per germline. CDR3 coding DNA: TGCGCCAGCAGCTTGGATCGAGGGGGCCCCGATCAGCCCCAGCATTTT. Amino acid sequence: CASSLDRGGPDQPQHF.

This chain uses TRBV6-6 with TRBJ1-1; D unclear. This CDR3 region has 14 residues. The V end was cut by 6 bases, the J end by 0 bases, with 11 bases between. Germline V CDR1 and CDR2: MNHNY, SVGAGI (reference sequence). The CDR3 loop is CASSQTILNTEAFF. CDR3 bases: TGTGCCAGCAGCCAGACAATATTGAACACTGAAGCTTTCTTT.

The V gene is TRBV28, the J gene TRBJ2-7; 7 bases align to TRBD1. V lost 7 bases, J lost 0 bases, and 9 bases stayed unmatched. CDR1 MDHEN and CDR2 SYDVKM come from the germline V gene. The CDR3 contains 15 residues. The DNA for the CDR3 is TGTGCCAGCACCCGTGACAGGGCGAGCTCCTACGAGCAGTACTTC. It encodes CASTRDRASSYEQYF.

This clone was recorded once. This sequence joins TRBV20-1 and TRBJ1-4; 8 bases fit TRBD1. Germline CDR1 and CDR2: DFQATT and SNEGSKA (reference sequence). This CDR3 has 11 residues. The CDR3 bases are TGCGGGGGACAGGACCGCGAAAAACTGTTTTTT. The encoded protein is CGGQDREKLFF.

The genes are TRBV5-4 and TRBJ2-2, with a possible D match to TRBD2 (6 bases). Germline V gene sequence: CDR1 SGHNT, CDR2 YYREEE (reference sequence). Between the trimmed V and J ends, which lost 4 bases and 2 bases, there was a span of 12 bases. The CDR3 runs to 15 residues. Here the CDR3 DNA reads TGTGCCAGCAGCACCGGGACTTTTAACACCGGGGAGCTGTTTTTT. Its protein is CASSTGTFNTGELFF.

The V call is TRBV9, the J call TRBJ1-1; no definite D call. V was clipped by 0 bases and J by 1 base, with 10 bases between them. The CDR3 is 15 residues long. From germline, CDR1 is SGDLS and CDR2 YYNGEE. The CDR3 DNA reads TGTGCCAGCAGCGTAGATCCGGGTTGGAACACTGAAGCTTTCTTT. As protein: CASSVDPGWNTEAFF.

This sequence joins TRBV6-6 and TRBJ1-4; the D gene is possibly TRBD1 (5 bases). The germline V gene encodes CDR1 MNHNY and CDR2 SVGAGI (reference sequence). V shed 4 bases and J shed 0 bases, with 9 bases lying between them. This CDR3 contains 15 residues. The CDR3 is CASSSTGATNEKLFF. CDR3 DNA: TGTGCCAGCAGTTCTACAGGAGCAACTAATGAAAAACTGTTTTTT.

The J gene is TRBJ1-4, the V gene TRBV25-1; D is ambiguous. Trimming removed 1 base from V and 4 bases from J, with 13 bases in between. The length of the CDR3 is 16 residues. The germline V gene encodes CDR1 MGHDK and CDR2 SYGVNS. The CDR3: CASSEWERAGNEKLFF. DNA for the CDR3: TGTGCCAGCAGTGAATGGGAAAGGGCGGGTAATGAAAAACTGTTTTTT.